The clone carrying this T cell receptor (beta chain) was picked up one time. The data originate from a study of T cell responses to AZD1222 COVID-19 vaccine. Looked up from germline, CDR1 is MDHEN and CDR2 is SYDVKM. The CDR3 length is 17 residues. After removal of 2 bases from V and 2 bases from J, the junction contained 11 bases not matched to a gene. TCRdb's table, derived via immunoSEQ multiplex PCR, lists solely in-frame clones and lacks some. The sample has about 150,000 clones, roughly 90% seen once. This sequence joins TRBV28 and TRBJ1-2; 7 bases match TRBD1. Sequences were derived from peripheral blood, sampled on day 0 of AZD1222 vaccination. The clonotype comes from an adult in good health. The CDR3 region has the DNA TGTGCCAGCAGTTTACGGGACAGATCAACACTAAACTATGGCTACACCTTC. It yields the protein CASSLRDRSTLNYGYTF.